This is a list of T cell receptor beta chains from one sample in a study of shared clonotypes between healthy human individuals. Here immunoSEQ multiplex PCR was the method, and the copy in TCRdb shows in-frame clones only, minus some. Of millions of clones listed, approximately 94% are singletons. Sequenced: naive CD8+ T cells from PBMCs. These TCRs come from a young man in good health. Some clones in this sample may be carry-over from other donors' samples. The CDR3 runs from the conserved cysteine through the conserved F or W. D genes are given only for firm matches. Some rows mark clone size as missing; the rest say once, few, many or name a class of expanded clone.

v_gene	j_gene	abundance	d_gene	CDR3aa	CDR3nt
TRBV27	TRBJ2-3	-	TRBD1	CASSLLGTGGTDTQYF	TGTGCCAGCAGTTTGCTAGGGACAGGGGGCACAGATACGCAGTATTTT
TRBV28	TRBJ2-7	once	-	CASSSFGGSYEQYF	TGTGCCAGCAGTTCCTTCGGGGGATCCTACGAGCAGTACTTC
TRBV19	TRBJ2-1	-	TRBD2	CASQIAGGPGEQFF	TGTGCCAGTCAGATAGCGGGAGGGCCGGGTGAGCAGTTCTTC
TRBV27	TRBJ2-7	-	-	CASSYGRGGNEQYF	TGTGCCAGCAGTTACGGGAGAGGGGGCAACGAGCAGTACTTC
TRBV7-9	TRBJ2-7	-	-	CASSFRDTSPYEQYF	TGTGCCAGCAGCTTCCGGGACACCTCGCCCTACGAGCAGTACTTC
TRBV15	TRBJ1-3	once	TRBD1	CATSSRIGTGGGNTIYF	TGTGCCACCAGCAGCCGAATCGGGACAGGGGGAGGAAACACCATATATTTT
TRBV5-8	TRBJ1-3	-	-	CASSVVTGNTIYF	TGTGCCAGCAGCGTAGTAACTGGAAACACCATATATTTT
TRBV28	TRBJ2-7	-	-	CASTGSSSYEQYF	TGTGCCAGCACCGGGAGCTCCTCCTACGAGCAGTACTTC
TRBV27	TRBJ1-1	-	-	CASPPSPFMNTEAFF	TGTGCCAGCCCTCCCAGCCCCTTCATGAACACTGAAGCTTTCTTT
TRBV6-1	TRBJ2-7	-	-	CASSDREGSYEQYF	TGTGCCAGCAGTGACCGTGAGGGGTCCTACGAGCAGTACTTC
TRBV7-2	TRBJ2-1	once	-	CASTPPGRGDNEQFF	TGTGCCAGCACCCCCCCTGGGCGGGGAGACAATGAGCAGTTCTTC
TRBV28	TRBJ1-1	-	-	CASSPGGTEAFF	TGTGCCAGCAGTCCGGGGGGCACTGAAGCTTTCTTT
TRBV27	TRBJ2-7	-	-	CASRPQGIPYEQYF	TGTGCCAGCAGACCTCAAGGGATCCCCTACGAGCAGTACTTC
TRBV9	TRBJ1-1	-	-	CASSGPLGAFF	TGTGCCAGCAGCGGACCCCTCGGAGCTTTCTTT
TRBV13	TRBJ2-1	once	TRBD2	CASTNTGRGGDNEQFF	TGTGCCAGCACCAATACCGGAAGGGGAGGGGACAATGAGCAGTTCTTC
TRBV23-1	TRBJ2-7	-	-	CASTFQGGHEQYF	TGCGCCAGCACGTTCCAGGGAGGCCACGAGCAGTACTTC
TRBV28	TRBJ1-2	once	TRBD1	CASRQGASRDYGYTF	TGTGCCAGCCGACAGGGGGCCTCACGCGACTATGGCTACACCTTC
TRBV7-2	TRBJ1-5	-	-	CASSFGGGQPQHF	TGTGCCAGCAGCTTTGGGGGGGGTCAGCCCCAGCATTTT
TRBV9	TRBJ2-1	-	TRBD2	CASAPGTSGYNEQFF	TGTGCCAGCGCTCCCGGGACTAGCGGGTACAATGAGCAGTTCTTC
TRBV4-1	TRBJ2-1	-	-	CASSPRPGSGSYNEQFF	TGCGCCAGCAGTCCCCGGCCAGGGTCTGGCTCCTACAATGAGCAGTTCTTC
TRBV4-1	TRBJ2-2	-	-	CASSQGGTGELFF	TGCGCCAGCAGCCAAGGGGGGACCGGGGAGCTGTTTTTT
TRBV7-9	TRBJ2-5	-	-	CASSSPVQDPQETQYF	TGTGCCAGCAGCTCCCCCGTCCAGGACCCCCAAGAGACCCAGTACTTC
TRBV27	TRBJ2-1	-	TRBD2	CASSFGLAGEYNEQFF	TGTGCCAGCAGTTTCGGGCTAGCGGGAGAGTACAATGAGCAGTTCTTC
TRBV2	TRBJ1-2	few	TRBD1	CASRDRDSNYGYTF	TGTGCCAGCAGAGACCGGGACAGTAACTATGGCTACACCTTC
TRBV2	TRBJ1-4	-	-	CASSEALGSPEKLFF	TGTGCCAGCAGTGAAGCGCTTGGGAGTCCTGAAAAACTGTTTTTT
TRBV2	TRBJ2-7	-	-	CASGGGASYEQYF	TGTGCCAGCGGGGGTGGGGCCTCCTACGAGCAGTACTTC
TRBV9	TRBJ2-1	-	TRBD2	CASSPLAGGYIDEQFF	TGTGCCAGCAGCCCTCTAGCGGGAGGTTATATCGATGAGCAGTTCTTC
TRBV25-1	TRBJ1-1	few	-	CASSIGRGGTEAFF	TGTGCCAGCAGTATAGGCAGGGGAGGCACTGAAGCTTTCTTT
TRBV9	TRBJ2-7	-	-	CASGTGTPPHEQYF	TGTGCCAGCGGCACCGGGACTCCCCCCCACGAGCAGTACTTC
TRBV11-3	TRBJ2-1	-	TRBD2	CASSQRGGEQFF	TGTGCCAGCAGCCAACGGGGGGGAGAGCAGTTCTTC
TRBV29-1	TRBJ2-7	once	TRBD1	CSVTRDRGPYEQYF	TGCAGCGTCACCCGGGACAGGGGCCCCTACGAGCAGTACTTC
TRBV27	TRBJ1-5	-	TRBD1	CASSLGTGANQPQHF	TGTGCCAGCAGTCTCGGGACAGGGGCAAATCAGCCCCAGCATTTT
TRBV27	TRBJ2-7	-	TRBD2	CASSLGGRVDEQYF	TGTGCCAGCAGTTTGGGGGGGAGGGTCGACGAGCAGTACTTC
TRBV28	TRBJ1-5	once	-	CASTPPQGWSNQPQHF	TGTGCCAGCACCCCTCCACAGGGTTGGAGCAATCAGCCCCAGCATTTT
TRBV10-3	TRBJ2-2	-	TRBD1	CASQADRANTGELFF	TGTGCCAGCCAGGCGGACAGGGCGAACACCGGGGAGCTGTTTTTT
TRBV27	TRBJ2-1	once	-	CASSFNTRGTREQFF	TGTGCCAGCAGTTTTAACACTAGGGGGACACGGGAGCAGTTCTTC
TRBV9	TRBJ2-2	once	TRBD2	CASSVGISGSGELFF	TGTGCCAGCAGCGTAGGAATTAGCGGGTCCGGGGAGCTGTTTTTT
TRBV7-6	TRBJ2-3	-	TRBD2	CASSMGGSRGDTQYF	TGTGCCAGCAGCATGGGAGGGTCACGCGGCGATACGCAGTATTTT
TRBV6-5	TRBJ1-4	-	-	CASSYSGGFGGEKLFF	TGTGCCAGCAGTTACTCTGGAGGGTTTGGGGGTGAAAAACTGTTTTTT